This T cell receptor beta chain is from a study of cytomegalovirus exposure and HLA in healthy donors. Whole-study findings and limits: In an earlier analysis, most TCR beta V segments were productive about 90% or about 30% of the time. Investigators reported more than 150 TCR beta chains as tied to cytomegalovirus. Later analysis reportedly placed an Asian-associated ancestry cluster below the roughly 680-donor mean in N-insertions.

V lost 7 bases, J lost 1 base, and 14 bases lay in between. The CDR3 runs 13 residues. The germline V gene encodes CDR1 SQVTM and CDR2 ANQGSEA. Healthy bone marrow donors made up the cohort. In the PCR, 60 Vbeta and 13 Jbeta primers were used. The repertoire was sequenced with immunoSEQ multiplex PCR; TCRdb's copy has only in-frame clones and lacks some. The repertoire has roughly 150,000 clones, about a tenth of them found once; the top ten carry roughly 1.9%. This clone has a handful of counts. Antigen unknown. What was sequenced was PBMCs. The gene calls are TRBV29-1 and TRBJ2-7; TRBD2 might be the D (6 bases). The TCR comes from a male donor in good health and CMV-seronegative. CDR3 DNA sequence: TGCAGCGCCGCACGGGGGAGTTCCTACGAGCAGTACTTC. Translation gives CSAARGSSYEQYF.